This TCR beta chain was sequenced for a study of CD8 T cells in Susac syndrome. The CDR3 has 15 residues. The germline V gene has CDR1 LNHNV and CDR2 YYDKDF (reference sequence). V dropped 6 bases and J dropped 3; count of bases not matched to a gene: 5. Sequencing of TCR beta was undertaken in CD8+ and CD4+ T cells derived from blood. Healthy donors served as the controls. They were matched for age and sex. After extraction with the RNeasy kit, about 0.45 to 1 ug of the RNA was reverse transcribed using random hexamers. Amplification of TCR beta CDR3 used immunoSEQ multiplex PCR across 54 Vbeta and 13 Jbeta. One entry per CDR3 protein, called by TCRdb with MiXCR from the immunoSEQ multiplex PCR reads. The sample lists roughly 50,000 distinct CDR3 sequences, over 85% occurring once.

Sequenced input: CD8+ T cells from PBMCs. This sequence was found in a human donor in good health. The J gene is TRBJ2-3, the V gene TRBV15; TRBD2 agrees at 11 bases. CDR3 DNA sequence: TGTGCCACCAGAAAACTAGCGGGAGAGACAGATACGCAGTATTTT. Its protein product is CATRKLAGETDTQYF.